This TCR beta chain was identified during a study of T-cell reconstitution after alpha-beta-depleted transplantation in children (TCRdb year 2016). Context from the whole study: T-cell immune reconstitution after TCRalphabeta/CD19-depleted allogeneic hematopoietic cell transplantation in children was quantitatively tracked in the study by means of TCR repertoire profiling.

Preparation of the library involved PCR. Sequencing relied on an Illumina HiSeq 2500. Molecular barcoding was employed in the preparation of TCR libraries, with unique molecular identifiers being used to normalize TCRbeta repertoire quantification. TCRdb itself trimmed the public reads at Q25 with fastp, ran MiXCR and retained productive beta chains. Identical CDR3 proteins give one entry, which carries the most common genes and DNA. This sample lists about 300,000 distinct CDR3 sequences; roughly 7.8% were detected once. Around 9.8% of the sample is held by the ten biggest clonotypes. The CDR3 goes from the cysteine to the phenylalanine over 12 residues. This entry keeps only the CDR3 DNA: 36 bases, framed from base 1. V lost 4 bases and J lost 7 bases; the stretch between them is 10 bases long. The treatment or condition label on this specimen signifies: allogeneic hematopoietic cell transplantation with graft depleted of TCRalphabeta T cells and CD19 B cells. The transplant recipients were children given TCRalphabeta/CD19-depleted allogeneic hematopoietic cell grafts.

This clonotype has at least ten counts. The antigen it recognizes is unknown. Base qualities are missing; no much larger clone stands one base away. General study outcomes and caveats: Apparently early alphabetaT-cell count recovery about two months after transplant reportedly relied on only several hundred rapidly expanded clones derived from non-depleted graft cells. Over the following months the frequencies of hyperexpanded clones went down, and after one year T-cell counts and TCRbeta diversity were mostly credited to newly produced T cells. In some patients, the high TCRbeta diversity seen at day 60 was put down to recipient T cells and intrathymic progenitors that had survived conditioning.

The TCR sequence derives from a female patient aged 2 to 10 who had a stem cell transplant for Fanconi anemia, so the T cells may come from the graft donor. The sample here was peripheral blood, taken 360 days after TCRalphabeta/CD19-depleted stem cell transplant. Here the chain combines TRBV12-3 or TRBV12-4 and TRBJ2-5; the D region is possibly TRBD1 or TRBD2, each matching across 5 bases. The sequenced DNA: TGTGCCAGCAGTTCGACTGGGACGACCCAGTACTTC. Translated, it reads CASSSTGTTQYF.